Below, 11 T cell receptor beta chains from the same sample are listed, as sequenced in a study of vaccination effects on CD4 cells after COVID-19 (dated by TCRdb to between 2021 and 2024). In the ViraFEST assay, PBMC were stimulated with viral peptide pools, and TCR sequencing was then used to find antigen-specific CD4+ T cell clonotypes based on their expansion. After about 9 days of culture, CD4+ T cells were isolated with the EasySep CD4+ T cell isolation kit. Each participant received two doses of an mRNA SARS-CoV-2 vaccine, either BNT162b2 or mRNA-1273. Library prep was done by the immunoSEQ multiplex PCR assay. The table was pulled from immuneACCESS by TCRdb, which kept in-frame rearrangements only. Such tables lose some clones; where checked, under half of the loss comes from unresolved V genes, and the rest has no known cause. Here the sample has just under 60,000 clones; roughly 78% occur a single time. The top ten clonotypes cover 1.5% to 2.5% of the sample.

Their antigens are not known. The sequencing here drew on CD4+ T cells from PBMCs cultured with HCoV-OC43 spike peptides, taken after COVID-19 vaccination. The cell subset or site tag for this specimen amounts to: HCoV-OC43 spike overlapping peptide pool stimulation. The origin of the receptors is a human donor who received a COVID-19 vaccine.

The J gene is TRBJ1-2, the V gene TRBV5-1; 9 bases align to TRBD1. This CDR3 region has 13 residues. Germline loops: CDR1 SGHRS, CDR2 YFSETQ. V dropped 4 bases and J dropped 4; count of bases not matched to a gene: 2. CDR3 sequence reads: CASSPTGGYGYTF. The CDR3 bases are TGCGCCAGCAGCCCGACAGGGGGCTATGGCTACACCTTC.

The CDR3 bases are TGTGCCAGCAGCTTATCTTCGGGGGGCAGCAATCAGCCCCAGCATTTT. It specifies CASSLSSGGSNQPQHF. This chain connects TRBV13 to TRBJ1-5; weak D call: TRBD1 (6 bases). CDR1 PRHDT and CDR2 FYEKMQ come from the germline V gene (reference sequence). Trimming removed 2 bases from V and 1 base from J, with 12 bases in between. The CDR3 has 16 amino acids.

This chain uses TRBV29-1 with TRBJ1-2; D might be TRBD1 (5 bases). Trimming took off 4 bases at V and 0 bases at J, with 12 bases between the two ends. CDR3 length equals 14 residues. Germline V CDR1 and CDR2: SQVTM, ANQGSEA. CDR3 residues: CSVVRLGPNYGYTF. Here the CDR3 DNA reads TGCAGCGTTGTTCGTCTGGGGCCTAACTATGGCTACACCTTC.

The chain combines TRBV6-6 with TRBJ2-5; D is perhaps TRBD2 (5 bases). CDR1 and CDR2 from the germline V gene are MNHNY and SVGAGI (reference sequence). The CDR3 is 13 amino acids. Deletions cut 3 bases from V and 3 bases from J, with 8 bases between. The DNA for the CDR3 is TGTGCCAGCAGTTATAGCGAGGAAGAGACCCAGTACTTC. It translates to CASSYSEEETQYF.

The chain combines TRBV20-1 with TRBJ2-3, with 8 bases matching TRBD1. This CDR3 comprises 14 residues. The V segment lost 3 bases and the J segment 4 bases; nucleotides outside the gene matches: 6. CDR1 and CDR2 (germline): DFQATT, SNEGSKA (reference sequence). The CDR3 sequence is CSASRGQGADTQYF. DNA for the CDR3: TGCAGTGCTAGTCGAGGACAGGGCGCAGATACGCAGTATTTT.

The chain uses TRBV5-6 and TRBJ2-6, with D unresolved. The germline V gene has CDR1 SGHDT and CDR2 YYEEEE. The CDR3 sequence is 16 residues long. The V gene lost 0 bases and the J gene lost 2 bases, with 9 bases spanning the gap. For the CDR3, the DNA is TGTGCCAGCAGCTTGGGGCCCCCTACTGGGGCCAACGTCCTGACTTTC. Its translation is CASSLGPPTGANVLTF.

The chain carries TRBV6-6 and TRBJ1-1; D is uncertain. The CDR3 is made up of 11 amino acids. Germline CDR1 is MNHNY and CDR2 is SVGAGI (reference sequence). V dropped 7 bases and J dropped 8 bases, with 11 bases sitting between them. The CDR3 spells CASTSGGEAFF. Written as DNA, the CDR3 is TGTGCCAGCACCTCCGGCGGGGAAGCTTTCTTT.

This clone turned up a few times. The chain links TRBV6-1 to TRBJ1-2; perhaps TRBD1 as D (6 bases). V shed 3 bases and J shed 2 bases, with 13 bases lying between them. This CDR3 spans 15 amino acids. Germline CDR1 MNHNS, CDR2 SASEGT. The CDR3 coding sequence is TGTGCCAGCAGTGAGAGGGGACATCCAAACTATGGCTACACCTTC. Translation: CASSERGHPNYGYTF.

This chain joins TRBV6-5 and TRBJ1-2; possible D gene TRBD1, 5 bases. Per the germline V gene, CDR1 is MNHEY and CDR2 is SVGAGI. V was cut by 7 bases and J by 6 bases, with 12 bases left in between. The CDR3 is 12 residues long. CDR3 sequence: CASKSGGNGYTF. The CDR3 region has the DNA TGTGCCAGCAAGTCCGGGGGGAATGGCTACACCTTC.

The chain combines TRBV6-5 with TRBJ2-2; 8 bases line up with TRBD1. Trimming cost V 5 bases and J 6 bases; bases outside gene matches: 2. This CDR3 has 13 residues. The germline V gene encodes CDR1 MNHEY and CDR2 SVGAGI. CDR3 sequence (DNA): TGTGCCAGCAGTAACAGGGGGTCCGGGGAGCTGTTTTTT. It yields the protein CASSNRGSGELFF.

This chain connects TRBV6-6 to TRBJ2-3; TRBD1 agrees at 7 bases. V was pared by 5 bases and J by 0 bases, with 5 bases of the junction left unmatched. The germline V gene encodes CDR1 MNHNY and CDR2 SVGAGI (reference sequence). The CDR3 covers 15 residues. The CDR3 region has the DNA TGTGCCAGCAGTAGCCGACAGGGAAGCACAGATACGCAGTATTTT. Translated: CASSSRQGSTDTQYF.